This T cell receptor (beta chain) came from a study of regulatory T cells in long-lasting Graves disease. The study, taken as a whole, reports: Newly diagnosed Graves' patients exceeded persistent ones in TCR diversity. Segments TRBV28, TRBJ1-2 and TRBJ2-5 showed preferential usage in persistent disease.

Losses at the gene ends were 3 bases for V and 7 bases for J; bases not matched to a gene: 11. The CDR3 has 15 amino acids. On this clonotype itself: Its specificity is unknown.

The TCR library was made from RNA extracted from PBMCs. Patients with Graves' disease were diagnosed by American Thyroid Association guidelines. Patient provenance is recorded as an endocrinology department in Xi'an, China. Via MiXCR, TCRdb re-called the reads, giving one row per CDR3 protein. The table includes 1,500 to 2,000 distinct CDR3 sequences, about 80% detected once. The sequenced sample was peripheral blood mononuclear cells (PBMCs), obtained with antithyroid drug treatment, in newly diagnosed or persistent Graves disease (not recorded which). The sequence came from a woman aged 18-29 years with Graves disease. This chain connects TRBV12-3 or TRBV12-4 to TRBJ1-2; 7 bases are shared with TRBD1. The CDR3 DNA follows: TGTGCCAGCAGTTTTACGGGACAGAGGGCTCGTGGCTACACCTTC. Translated: CASSFTGQRARGYTF.